The clone carrying this TCR beta chain showed up many times. Its target is not known. Participants, patients aged 18 to 65, had newly diagnosed hyperthyroidism with a duration under 2 months. Amplification targeted TCR beta CDR3 regions from RNA transcripts. The HTBI primer set was used in a first-round RT-PCR of the TCR CDR3. A single record per CDR3 protein comes from TCRdb applying MiXCR to the multiplex PCR reads. The table includes roughly 420,000 distinct CDR3 sequences, less than 20% detected once. The sample is drawn from a study of T cells in Graves' hyperthyroidism and ophthalmopathy. Findings of the study overall: Ophthalmopathy cases were set apart from stable hyperthyroidism by a 13 V-J model.

The sequence derives from a young woman with Graves' hyperthyroidism. The sample consisted of blood.

The CDR3 loop is CASGTGTGVPLSYNEQFF. CDR3 sequence (DNA): TGTGCCAGCGGGACCGGGACAGGGGTACCTCTCTCCTACAATGAGCAGTTCTTC. V is TRBV27 and J is TRBJ2-1; 10 bases align to TRBD1. CDR1 is MNHEY, CDR2 SMNVEV, per germline (reference sequence). The CDR3 is made up of 18 amino acids. With 8 bases clipped from V and 0 bases from J, the junction kept 13 bases outside the gene matches.